The present entry profiles one TCR beta chain with its context. The entry originates in a study of siplizumab effects on memory and regulatory T cells. The table came from immunoSEQ multiplex PCR; TCRdb's copy has only in-frame clones and leaves some out. The profile covers roughly 92,000 clones, with 85% to 95% appearing a single time and about 1.2% taken by the ten largest. Germline CDR1 and CDR2: SGHNT and YYREEE (reference sequence). This CDR3 region has 15 residues. V lost 6 bases to trimming and J lost 2 bases; unmatched junction nucleotides: 11. The chain carries TRBV5-4 and TRBJ2-7, with 7 bases matching TRBD1. The sequence derives from a human donor in good health. The sequenced sample was non-Treg CD4+ T cells sorted from blood. The CDR3 DNA reads TGTGCCAGCACCTTTTTGGGGACAGACACCTACGAGCAGTACTTC. Its protein product is CASTFLGTDTYEQYF. The variable domain in full, completed from reference TRBV5-4 and TRBJ2-7, reads ETGVTQSPTHLIKTRGQQVTLRCSSQSGHNTVSWYQQALGQGPQFIFQYYREEENGRGNFPPRFSGLQFPNYSSELNVNALELDDSALYLCASTFLGTDTYEQYFGPGTRLTVT.